Below, 5 T cell receptor beta chains from the same sample are listed, as sequenced in a study of graft-versus-host responses after intestinal transplantation. Using immunoSEQ multiplex PCR, the repertoire was profiled, and TCRdb retains in-frame clones only, with some absent. The sample includes 20,000 to 30,000 clones, 85% to 95% of them seen just once. Here the sequenced sample was PBMCs, taken around 40 days after intestinal transplant. These receptors came from a human patient who received an intestinal transplant, so some T cells may come from the graft donor.

CDR3 in amino acids: CASTKRSGEAFF. CDR3 nucleotides: TGCGCCAGCACTAAAAGGTCGGGTGAAGCTTTCTTT. J is TRBJ1-1 and V is TRBV23-1; D call uncertain. TRBV23-1 qualifies as an ORF whose function is uncertain. The CDR3 extends over 12 amino acids. V lost 7 bases, J lost 7 bases, and 13 bases lay in between.

Judged by abundance, this clone is medium-sized (0.01 to 0.1%). The chain couples TRBV4-1 to TRBJ2-1; D is perhaps TRBD2 (5 bases). The CDR3 spans 15 residues. The ends were cut back, 0 bases at V and 4 bases at J, with 10 bases in the middle. CDR1 is MGHRA and CDR2 is YSYEKL in the germline V gene. CDR3 DNA sequence: TGCGCCAGCAGCCAAGATAGCGCCACTTACAATGAGCAGTTCTTC. Protein product: CASSQDSATYNEQFF.

The rearrangement joins TRBV5-1 to TRBJ1-2; 8 nucleotides align to TRBD1. The germline CDR1 and CDR2 sequences are SGHRS and YFSETQ. The CDR3 sequence is 12 residues long. J was trimmed by 6 bases and V by 8 bases; bases with no gene match: 6. The DNA of the CDR3 is TGCGCCAGTCGACCGGGACAGGATGGCTACACCTTC. It specifies CASRPGQDGYTF.

V is TRBV15 and J is TRBJ2-1, with D possibly being TRBD2 (6 bases). V was shortened by 3 bases and J by 4 bases, with 31 bases between the two germline ends. Germline V gene sequence: CDR1 LNHNV, CDR2 YYDKDF (reference sequence). This CDR3 is 21 amino acids long. The CDR3 coding sequence is TGTGCCACCAGCAGGGCAATCAGGACTACTTCTATGAGGCTTTATTACAATGAGCAGTTCTTC. Translated: CATSRAIRTTSMRLYYNEQFF. The variable domain in full, completed from reference TRBV15 and TRBJ2-1, reads DAMVIQNPRYQVTQFGKPVTLSCSQTLNHNVMYWYQQKSSQAPKLLFHYYDKDFNNEADTPDNFQSRRPNTSFCFLDIRSPGLGDTAMYLCATSRAIRTTSMRLYYNEQFFGPGTRLTVL.

On this clone itself: Compared with germline, one end of the junction differs, possibly owing to a read error. The rearrangement links TRBV7-7 to TRBJ2-2; D possibly corresponds to TRBD1 (6 bases). CDR1 and CDR2 (germline): SSHAT, FNYEAQ (reference sequence). The CDR3 totals 15 residues. CDR3 in amino acids: CASSLQGPHTGELFF. The CDR3, as DNA: TGTGCTAGCAGCTTACAGGGACCACACACCGGGGAGCTGTTTTTT.